The next 21 T cell receptor beta chains were all read from a single sample in a study of cytomegalovirus exposure and HLA in healthy donors. The PCR ran on 60 Vbeta and 13 Jbeta primers. Libraries were prepared by immunoSEQ multiplex PCR; TCRdb keeps only in-frame clonotypes and omits some of them. This table holds some 150,000 clones, under 80% found once. The source material was PBMCs. The receptor set was obtained from a man in his forties in good health and CMV-seronegative.

The chain has TRBV11-2 and TRBJ2-7, with D uncertain. Per germline, CDR1 SGHAT and CDR2 FQNNGV. Trimming shortened V by 5 bases and J by 5 bases, and 13 bases separated the two germline ends. The length of the CDR3 is 13 residues. CDR3 bases: TGTGCCAGCAGCCCTCCCGCTCGGGACGAGCAGTACTTC. The encoded protein is CASSPPARDEQYF.

The chain has TRBV10-3 and TRBJ1-2, with 8 bases identical to TRBD1. The germline V gene encodes CDR1 ENHRY and CDR2 SYGVKD. The trim removed 8 bases at V and 9 bases at J, leaving 11 bases unmatched. This CDR3 contains 13 residues. The CDR3 region is CAIFREGQGRYTF. CDR3 DNA: TGTGCCATCTTTCGGGAAGGACAGGGACGCTACACCTTC.

The chain employs TRBV19 and TRBJ2-3, with D possibly matching TRBD2 (5 bases). Trimming removed 3 bases from V and 3 bases from J, with 13 bases in between. The CDR3 loop spans 15 amino acids. Looked up from germline, CDR1 is LNHDA and CDR2 is SQIVND (reference sequence). CDR3 amino acids: CASSMTWERTDTQYF. For the CDR3, the DNA is TGTGCCAGTAGTATGACGTGGGAGAGGACAGATACGCAGTATTTT.

The chain recombines TRBV5-4 with TRBJ2-1; 11 bases are shared with TRBD1. CDR1 is SGHNT, CDR2 YYREEE, per germline (reference sequence). The CDR3 is 13 residues long. Trimming took 9 bases from V and 5 from J; bases not matched to a gene: 4. The CDR3 here is CATRDRGNNEQFF. CDR3 DNA: TGTGCCACCCGGGACAGGGGGAACAATGAGCAGTTCTTC.

This sequence joins TRBV4-1 and TRBJ2-1; 12 positions match TRBD2. The trim removed 6 bases at V and 4 bases at J, leaving 1 base unmatched. The CDR3 has 14 amino acids. The germline V gene encodes CDR1 MGHRA and CDR2 YSYEKL. The CDR3 DNA is TGCGCCAGCAGAGGACTAGCGGGATACAATGAGCAGTTCTTC. It is translated as CASRGLAGYNEQFF.

The chain links TRBV14 to TRBJ1-6, with D maybe TRBD1 (5 bases). This CDR3 has 15 residues. The V end was cut by 1 base, the J end by 6 bases, with 10 bases between. Germline CDR1 is SGHDN and CDR2 is FVKESK. CDR3: CASSQVRGGNSPLHF. The CDR3 coding sequence is TGTGCCAGCAGCCAAGTTCGGGGGGGTAATTCACCCCTCCACTTT.

This clone was recorded at least ten times. The rearrangement uses TRBV5-6 and TRBJ1-1; no firm D call. There are 18 residues in the CDR3. V lost 4 bases and J 8 bases, leaving 30 bases between the germline ends. Looked up from germline, CDR1 is SGHDT and CDR2 is YYEEEE. CDR3 bases: TGTGCCAGCAGCCAGTTGATAGAGGGAGGCGGTTTGGTGGGGGAAGCTTTCTTT. It encodes CASSQLIEGGGLVGEAFF.

The chain joins TRBV6-5 to TRBJ2-2, with a weak D call TRBD2 (5 bases). The CDR3 sequence is 16 residues long. Trimming removed 4 bases from V and 4 bases from J, with 16 bases in between. The germline V gene encodes CDR1 MNHEY and CDR2 SVGAGI. CDR3 bases: TGTGCCAGCAGTTCCCCTAGTCTAGCAGTCACCGGGGAGCTGTTTTTT. The encoded protein is CASSSPSLAVTGELFF.

The V gene is TRBV9, the J gene TRBJ1-2; unclear D gene. Trimming stripped 4 bases from V and 2 bases from J, with 12 bases between. Germline CDR1 and CDR2: SGDLS and YYNGEE. CDR3 length equals 14 residues. Here the CDR3 reads CASSPTSGNYGYTF. Here the CDR3 DNA reads TGTGCCAGCAGCCCGACCTCAGGCAACTATGGCTACACCTTC.

This sequence joins TRBV15 and TRBJ2-2; D remains ambiguous. V was pared by 2 bases and J by 5 bases, with 9 bases between. Germline V CDR1 and CDR2: LNHNV, YYDKDF (reference sequence). The CDR3 is 14 amino acids. The CDR3 sequence is CATSRNPTTGELFF. CDR3 coding DNA: TGTGCCACCAGCAGAAACCCAACTACCGGGGAGCTGTTTTTT. Based on the CDR3 plus reference TRBV15 and TRBJ2-2, the full variable domain is DAMVIQNPRYQVTQFGKPVTLSCSQTLNHNVMYWYQQKSSQAPKLLFHYYDKDFNNEADTPDNFQSRRPNTSFCFLDIRSPGLGDTAMYLCATSRNPTTGELFFGEGSRLTVL.

V gene TRBV6-5 combines with J gene TRBJ1-6, with TRBD1 matching over 8 bases. The CDR3 runs to 15 residues. Per germline, CDR1 MNHEY and CDR2 SVGAGI. Trimming removed 4 bases from V and 7 bases from J; junction bases left unmatched: 6. The CDR3: CASSSPGGQNSPLHF. DNA for the CDR3: TGTGCCAGCAGTTCGCCAGGGGGCCAAAATTCACCCCTCCACTTT.

V usage is TRBV28 and J usage is TRBJ1-1; perhaps TRBD1 as D (6 bases). This CDR3 has 13 amino acids. Germline CDR1 reads MDHEN; CDR2 reads SYDVKM. Deletions cut 2 bases from V and 3 bases from J, with 7 bases between. Here the CDR3 reads CASSLEGDTEAFF. In DNA, the CDR3 is TGTGCCAGCAGTTTAGAGGGGGACACTGAAGCTTTCTTT.

This clone was found a few times. Here the CDR3 DNA reads TGTGCCAGCAGCAGCGGGCAGAACGAGCAGTACTTC. Protein sequence: CASSSGQNEQYF. The chain has TRBV5-4 and TRBJ2-7, with D perhaps TRBD2 (6 bases). The CDR3 runs to 12 residues. Germline CDR1 reads SGHNT; CDR2 reads YYREEE (reference sequence). The V end was cut by 4 bases, the J end by 5 bases, with 10 bases between.

V is TRBV9 and J is TRBJ2-1, with 15 bases matching TRBD2. CDR1 SGDLS and CDR2 YYNGEE come from the germline V gene. The CDR3 is made up of 15 amino acids. Losses at the gene ends were 4 bases for V and 8 bases for J; bases not matched to a gene: 4. CDR3 sequence: CASSLRTSGRDEQFF. The DNA for the CDR3 is TGTGCCAGCAGCTTACGGACTAGCGGGAGGGATGAGCAGTTCTTC.

V usage is TRBV6-5 and J usage is TRBJ2-7, with 7 bases lining up with TRBD1. Trimming cost V 6 bases and J 5 bases; bases outside gene matches: 10. The CDR3 is 14 amino acids. Germline CDR1 reads MNHEY; CDR2 reads SVGAGI. The CDR3 DNA sequence: TGTGCCAGCAGCTCCCGGGACAGAACCAACGAGCAGTACTTC. This gives the protein CASSSRDRTNEQYF.

This clone came up a few times. The chain combines TRBV6-1 with TRBJ2-7; 7 nucleotides agree with TRBD2. V was pared by 0 bases and J by 3 bases, with 23 bases of the junction left unmatched. CDR3 size: 21 residues. The germline gives CDR1 MNHNS, CDR2 SASEGT. The CDR3 region has the DNA TGTGCCAGCAGTGAAGCGCTCCCCCCGCGGGGTTGGGGGGGTTTTTTCTACGAGCAGTACTTC. This sequence encodes CASSEALPPRGWGGFFYEQYF.

This clone was picked up a small number of times. The chain is built from TRBV4-1 and TRBJ1-1; D is perhaps TRBD1 (5 bases). V was shortened by 1 base and J by 3 bases, with 12 bases between the two germline ends. This CDR3 has 15 amino acids. CDR1 and CDR2 from the germline V gene are MGHRA and YSYEKL. CDR3 sequence (DNA): TGCGCCAGCAGCCAAGTGGGGCAGACCCACACTGAAGCTTTCTTT. Protein: CASSQVGQTHTEAFF.

V gene TRBV5-1 combines with J gene TRBJ2-7; 7 nucleotides align to TRBD1. Germline V CDR1 and CDR2: SGHRS, YFSETQ. The V gene end was trimmed by 0 bases and the J gene end by 2 bases; junction bases not matched to a gene: 5. The CDR3 is 15 amino acids. CDR3: CASSLETGIAYEQYF. CDR3 nucleotides: TGCGCCAGCAGCTTGGAGACAGGGATAGCCTACGAGCAGTACTTC.

The V and J genes are TRBV30 and TRBJ1-1; 7 bases are shared with TRBD1. Per germline, CDR1 GTSNPN and CDR2 SVGIG (reference sequence). The junction had 4 bases not matched to a gene; V was cut back by 1 base and J by 5 bases. The CDR3 length is 13 residues. The DNA for the CDR3 is TGTGCCTGGAGTGAACAGGGGTCGACTGAAGCTTTCTTT. It is translated as CAWSEQGSTEAFF.

Note on this clone: Mismatch with germline at one junction end may stem from a read error. The CDR3 DNA reads as TGTGCCAGCAGTGAGGGAAGCACCATATATTTT. Amino acids: CASSEGSTIYF. The chain combines TRBV6-6 with TRBJ1-3; D is undetermined. Germline CDR1 and CDR2: MNHNY and SVGAGI (reference sequence). This CDR3 has 11 residues.

The chain combines TRBV6-1 with TRBJ2-7; 8 bases map to TRBD2. The germline V gene encodes CDR1 MNHNS and CDR2 SASEGT. The V segment lost 1 base and the J segment 3 bases; nucleotides outside the gene matches: 8. CDR3 length: 16 amino acids. Here the CDR3 reads CASSEGQAGAYYEQYF. For the CDR3, the DNA is TGTGCCAGCAGTGAAGGACAAGCGGGGGCCTACTACGAGCAGTACTTC.